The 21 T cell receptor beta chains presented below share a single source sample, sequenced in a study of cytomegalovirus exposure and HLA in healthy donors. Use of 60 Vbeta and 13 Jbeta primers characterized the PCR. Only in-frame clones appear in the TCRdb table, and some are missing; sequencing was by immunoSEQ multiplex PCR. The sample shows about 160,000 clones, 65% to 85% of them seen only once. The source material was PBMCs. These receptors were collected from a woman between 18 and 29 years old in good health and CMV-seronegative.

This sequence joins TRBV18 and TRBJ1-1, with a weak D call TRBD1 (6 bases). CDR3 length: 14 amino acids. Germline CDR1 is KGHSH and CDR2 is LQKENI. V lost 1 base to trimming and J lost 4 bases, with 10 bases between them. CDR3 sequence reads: CASSPRGQGTEAFF. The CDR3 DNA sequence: TGTGCCAGCTCACCACGGGGGCAGGGCACTGAAGCTTTCTTT.

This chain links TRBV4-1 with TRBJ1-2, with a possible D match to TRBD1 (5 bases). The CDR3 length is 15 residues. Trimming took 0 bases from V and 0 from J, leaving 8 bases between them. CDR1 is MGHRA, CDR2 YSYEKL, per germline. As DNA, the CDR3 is TGCGCCAGCAGCCAAGAAATCAGGGCTAACTATGGCTACACCTTC. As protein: CASSQEIRANYGYTF.

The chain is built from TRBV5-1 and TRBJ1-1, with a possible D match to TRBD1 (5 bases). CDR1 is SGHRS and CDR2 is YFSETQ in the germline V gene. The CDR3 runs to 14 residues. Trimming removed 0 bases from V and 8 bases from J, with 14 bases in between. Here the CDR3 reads CASSLALGGEEAFF. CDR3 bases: TGCGCCAGCAGCTTGGCTTTGGGGGGGGAGGAAGCTTTCTTT.

CDR3 sequence: CASSLAVSGANVLTF. CDR3 DNA: TGCGCCAGCAGCTTGGCCGTCTCTGGGGCCAACGTCCTGACTTTC. The rearrangement uses TRBV5-1 and TRBJ2-6; no clear D gene. Per germline, CDR1 SGHRS and CDR2 YFSETQ. The CDR3 is 15 residues long. With 0 bases removed from V and 0 bases from J, the gap between germline ends came to 4 bases.

DNA for the CDR3: TGTGCCACCAGCAGAGGTCAGGGGGCTTACAATGAGCAGTTCTTC. Its protein is CATSRGQGAYNEQFF. The chain couples TRBV15 to TRBJ2-1; 8 bases agree with TRBD1. V shed 1 base, J shed 4 bases, and the junction held 3 bases outside the gene matches. The germline V gene has CDR1 LNHNV and CDR2 YYDKDF (reference sequence). The CDR3 runs 15 residues.

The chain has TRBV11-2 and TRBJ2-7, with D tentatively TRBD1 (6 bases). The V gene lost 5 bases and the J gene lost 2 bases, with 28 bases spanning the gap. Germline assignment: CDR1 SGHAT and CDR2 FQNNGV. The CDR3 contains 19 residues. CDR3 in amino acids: CASSPRQVRFVILTYEQYF. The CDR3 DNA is TGTGCCAGCAGCCCCCGACAGGTCCGATTTGTCATTCTCACCTACGAGCAGTACTTC.

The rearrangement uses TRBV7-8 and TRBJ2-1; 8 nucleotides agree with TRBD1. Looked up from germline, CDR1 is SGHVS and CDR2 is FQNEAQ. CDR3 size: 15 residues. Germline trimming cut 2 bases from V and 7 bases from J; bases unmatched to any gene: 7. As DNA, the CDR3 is TGTGCCAGCAGCTTACCGCAGGGGGCTGGAAATGAGCAGTTCTTC. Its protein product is CASSLPQGAGNEQFF.

The DNA of the CDR3 is TGTGCCAGCAGTCCCGGGACATTCTCTGGGGCCAACGTCCTGACTTTC. It specifies CASSPGTFSGANVLTF. The chain couples TRBV2 to TRBJ2-6, with D perhaps matching TRBD1 (6 bases). Germline V lookup: CDR1 SNHLY, CDR2 FYNNEI. Between the trimmed V and J ends, which lost 5 bases and 0 bases, there was a span of 11 bases. The CDR3 runs 16 residues.

CDR3 sequence: CASSPQAGASGNTIYF. In DNA, the CDR3 is TGTGCCAGCTCACCACAGGCAGGGGCCTCTGGAAACACCATATATTTT. This sequence joins TRBV18 and TRBJ1-3, with D possibly TRBD1 on 6 matching bases. The CDR3 sequence is 16 residues long. Germline assignment: CDR1 KGHSH and CDR2 LQKENI. V was pared by 1 base and J by 0 bases, with 10 bases between.

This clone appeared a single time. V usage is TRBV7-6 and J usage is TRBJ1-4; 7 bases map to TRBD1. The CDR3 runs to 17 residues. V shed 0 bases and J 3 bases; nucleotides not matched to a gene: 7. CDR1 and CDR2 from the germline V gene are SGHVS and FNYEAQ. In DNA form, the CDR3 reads TGTGCCAGCAGCTTAGCGGGGACAGTTCGTTCTAATGAAAAACTGTTTTTT. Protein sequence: CASSLAGTVRSNEKLFF. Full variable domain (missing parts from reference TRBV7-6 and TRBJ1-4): GAGVSQSPRYKVTKRGQDVALRCDPISGHVSLYWYRQALGQGPEFLTYFNYEAQQDKSGLPNDRFSAERPEGSISTLTIQRTEQRDSAMYRCASSLAGTVRSNEKLFFGSGTQLSVL.

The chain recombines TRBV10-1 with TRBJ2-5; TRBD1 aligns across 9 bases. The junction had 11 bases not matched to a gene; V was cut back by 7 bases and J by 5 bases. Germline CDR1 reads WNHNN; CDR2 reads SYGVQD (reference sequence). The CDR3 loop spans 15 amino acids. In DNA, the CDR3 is TGCGCCAGCACCCCCGGGACAGGGCATCGGGAGACCCAGTACTTC. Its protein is CASTPGTGHRETQYF.

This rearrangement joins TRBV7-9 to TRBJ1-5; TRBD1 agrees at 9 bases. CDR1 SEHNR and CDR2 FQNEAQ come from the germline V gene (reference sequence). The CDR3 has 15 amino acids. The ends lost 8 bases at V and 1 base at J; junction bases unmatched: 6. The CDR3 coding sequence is TGTGCCAGCTCACAGGGGGCAGTCAGCAATCAGCCCCAGCATTTT. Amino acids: CASSQGAVSNQPQHF.

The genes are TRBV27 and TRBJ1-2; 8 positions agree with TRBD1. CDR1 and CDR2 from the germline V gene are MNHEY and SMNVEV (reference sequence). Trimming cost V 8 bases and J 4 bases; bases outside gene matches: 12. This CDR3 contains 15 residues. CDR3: CASGSGQGWSYGYTF. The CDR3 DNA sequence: TGTGCCAGCGGCTCCGGACAGGGATGGAGCTATGGCTACACCTTC.

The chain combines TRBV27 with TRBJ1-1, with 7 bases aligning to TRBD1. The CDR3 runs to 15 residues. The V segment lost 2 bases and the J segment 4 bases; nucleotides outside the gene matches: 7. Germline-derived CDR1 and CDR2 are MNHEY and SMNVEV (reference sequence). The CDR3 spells CASSLSVGGVTEAFF. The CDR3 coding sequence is TGTGCCAGCAGTTTAAGTGTAGGGGGCGTCACTGAAGCTTTCTTT.

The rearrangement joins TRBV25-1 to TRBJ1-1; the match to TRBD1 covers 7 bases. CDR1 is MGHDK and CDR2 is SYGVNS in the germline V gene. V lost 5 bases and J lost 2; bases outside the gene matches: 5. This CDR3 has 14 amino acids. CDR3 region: CASSRTGRNTEAFF. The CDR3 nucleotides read TGTGCCAGCAGTCGGACAGGTCGAAACACTGAAGCTTTCTTT.

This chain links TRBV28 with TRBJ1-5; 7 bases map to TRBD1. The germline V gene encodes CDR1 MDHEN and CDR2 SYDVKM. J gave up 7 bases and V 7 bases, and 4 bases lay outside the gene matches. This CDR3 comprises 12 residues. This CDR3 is CASKEGAQPQHF. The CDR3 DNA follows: TGTGCCAGCAAAGAGGGGGCCCAGCCCCAGCATTTT.

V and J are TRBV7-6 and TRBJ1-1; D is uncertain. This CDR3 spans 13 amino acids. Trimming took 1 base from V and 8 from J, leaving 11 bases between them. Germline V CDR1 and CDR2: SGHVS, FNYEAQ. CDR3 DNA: TGTGCCAGCAGCTTAGTTGCGGGAAGGGAAGCTTTCTTT. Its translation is CASSLVAGREAFF.

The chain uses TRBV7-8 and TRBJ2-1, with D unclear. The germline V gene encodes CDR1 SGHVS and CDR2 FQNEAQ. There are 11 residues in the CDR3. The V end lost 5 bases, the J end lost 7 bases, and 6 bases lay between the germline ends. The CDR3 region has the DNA TGTGCCAGCAGCCCGCGGAATGAGCAGTTCTTC. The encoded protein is CASSPRNEQFF.

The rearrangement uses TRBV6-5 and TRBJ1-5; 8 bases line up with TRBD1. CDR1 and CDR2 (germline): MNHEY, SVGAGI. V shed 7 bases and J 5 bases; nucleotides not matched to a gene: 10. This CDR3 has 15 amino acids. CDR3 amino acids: CASTPRGQGHQPQHF. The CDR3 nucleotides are TGTGCCAGCACCCCCCGCGGACAGGGACATCAGCCCCAGCATTTT.

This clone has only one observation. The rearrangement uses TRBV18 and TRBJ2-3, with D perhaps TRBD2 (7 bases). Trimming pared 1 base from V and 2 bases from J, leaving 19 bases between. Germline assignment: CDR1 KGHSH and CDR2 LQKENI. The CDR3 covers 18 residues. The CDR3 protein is CASSPLRPSGTITDTQYF. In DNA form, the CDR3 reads TGTGCCAGCTCACCACTCCGTCCCAGCGGGACAATCACAGATACGCAGTATTTT.

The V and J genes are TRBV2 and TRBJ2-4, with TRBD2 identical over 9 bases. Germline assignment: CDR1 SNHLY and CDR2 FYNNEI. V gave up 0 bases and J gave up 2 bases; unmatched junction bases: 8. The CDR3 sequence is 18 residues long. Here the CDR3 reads CASSEASGRGGTKNIQYF. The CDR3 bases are TGTGCCAGCAGTGAAGCTTCTGGGCGGGGGGGCACCAAAAACATTCAGTACTTC.